This is a list of T cell receptor beta chains from one sample in a study of OX40 agonist ivuxolimab in advanced cancers. The method was immunoSEQ multiplex PCR; TCRdb's version includes in-frame clones alone and lacks a portion of them. The sample contains around 64,000 clones, 70% to 90% of which appear only once. Sequenced material: CD4+ or CD8+ T cells sorted from blood, taken in a trial of the OX40 agonist ivuxolimab. These receptors all stem from an adult with an advanced solid tumor such as melanoma, head and neck, liver or kidney cancer. Each CDR3 is given with its conserved first and last residue. The D gene is left open where the match is weak. Some rows have no size entry. The others give once, few or many, or a class for an expanded clone.

CASSPEAERASEKLFF | TGTGCCAGCTCACCAGAGGCGGAAAGGGCGAGTGAAAAACTGTTTTTT | . | TRBJ1-4 | . | TRBV18
CASSLSNYGYTF | TGTGCCAGCAGCTTATCCAACTATGGCTACACCTTC | . | TRBJ1-2 | . | TRBV7-2
CASSHVAEPRDTQYF | TGCGCCAGCAGCCATGTAGCGGAGCCAAGGGATACGCAGTATTTT | . | TRBJ2-3 | . | TRBV4-3
CASSFEGFGYTF | TGTGCCAGCAGCTTCGAGGGCTTTGGCTACACCTTC | . | TRBJ1-2 | . | TRBV5-6
CASSILLAHSGNTIYF | TGTGCCAGTAGTATTCTTCTGGCCCACTCTGGAAACACCATATATTTT | . | TRBJ1-3 | . | TRBV19
CASSMPSNLAGSYNEQFF | TGTGCCAGTAGTATGCCCTCGAATCTAGCGGGATCTTACAATGAGCAGTTCTTC | . | TRBJ2-1 | TRBD2 | TRBV19
CASRPTGGTDTQYF | TGCGCCAGCCGGCCTACCGGGGGCACAGATACGCAGTATTTT | . | TRBJ2-3 | . | TRBV5-1
CACPGGNNEKLFF | TGTGCCTGCCCGGGAGGGAATAATGAAAAACTGTTTTTT | few | TRBJ1-4 | . | TRBV30
CAWSVPGTWKETQYF | TGTGCCTGGAGTGTACCAGGGACATGGAAAGAGACCCAGTACTTC | . | TRBJ2-5 | . | TRBV30
CASRPGVTGELFF | TGTGCCAGTAGGCCGGGGGTCACCGGGGAGCTGTTTTTT | . | TRBJ2-2 | . | TRBV19
CASNGVNEKLFF | TGTGCCAGCAACGGAGTCAATGAAAAACTGTTTTTT | few | TRBJ1-4 | . | TRBV7-9
CASSLANRPQHF | TGTGCCAGCAGCTTAGCTAACCGGCCCCAGCATTTT | . | TRBJ1-5 | . | TRBV7-2
CASSWRANEDTQYF | TGTGCCAGCAGCTGGCGGGCCAACGAAGATACGCAGTATTTT | . | TRBJ2-3 | . | TRBV7-2
CASSLNSVETQYF | TGTGCCAGCAGCTTAAATTCGGTGGAGACCCAGTACTTC | few | TRBJ2-5 | . | TRBV11-2
CAWSLSGGFYEQYF | TGTGCCTGGAGCCTTAGCGGGGGTTTCTACGAGCAGTACTTC | . | TRBJ2-7 | TRBD2 | TRBV30
CASSLGVNTEAFF | TGCGCCAGCAGCTTGGGCGTGAACACTGAAGCTTTCTTT | . | TRBJ1-1 | . | TRBV5-1
CASSLGVRSQGRLFF | TGTGCCAGCAGCTTAGGGGTCCGCTCCCAGGGAAGACTGTTTTTT | . | TRBJ1-4 | . | TRBV11-2
CASSPPALTNTEAFF | TGTGCCAGCTCACCACCGGCACTTACGAACACTGAAGCTTTCTTT | . | TRBJ1-1 | . | TRBV18
CASSRGPDSDYGYTF | TGTGCCAGCAGTCGAGGCCCGGACAGCGACTATGGCTACACCTTC | once | TRBJ1-2 | . | TRBV6-5
CASSSSTGTSGRISSYEQYF | TGTGCCAGCAGTTCGTCCACCGGGACTAGCGGGAGGATTAGCTCCTACGAGCAGTACTTC | . | TRBJ2-7 | TRBD2 | TRBV28
CASSLRGQGDTQYF | TGTGCCAGCAGCTTGAGAGGGCAAGGAGATACGCAGTATTTT | . | TRBJ2-3 | . | TRBV7-2
CASSYLGGAYEQYF | TGTGCCAGCAGTTACCTCGGGGGGGCCTACGAGCAGTACTTC | . | TRBJ2-7 | TRBD2 | TRBV6-5
CASSLVRVETQYF | TGTGCCAGCAGCTTAGTCAGGGTAGAGACCCAGTACTTC | . | TRBJ2-5 | . | TRBV7-9
CASTNGRGSYNEQFF | TGTGCCAGTACCAATGGGCGGGGGTCCTACAATGAGCAGTTCTTC | . | TRBJ2-1 | TRBD2 | TRBV19
CASSARDLSTDTQYF | TGTGCCAGCAGCGCCCGGGACTTAAGCACAGATACGCAGTATTTT | . | TRBJ2-3 | . | TRBV7-2
CASSTGTSMGEQYF | TGCGCCAGCAGCACCGGGACCTCGATGGGCGAGCAGTACTTC | . | TRBJ2-7 | . | TRBV5-1
CASSLKGEGTGELFF | TGTGCCAGCAGTTTAAAGGGCGAGGGCACCGGGGAGCTGTTTTTT | . | TRBJ2-2 | . | TRBV27
CASSLTVREQFF | TGTGCCAGCAGCTTAACGGTGAGGGAGCAGTTCTTC | . | TRBJ2-1 | . | TRBV5-4
CASSADRGNTEAFF | TGTGCCAGTAGCGCGGACAGAGGGAACACTGAAGCTTTCTTT | . | TRBJ1-1 | . | TRBV19
CASSTVPHYEQYF | TGTGCCAGTAGTACGGTACCCCACTACGAGCAGTACTTC | . | TRBJ2-7 | . | TRBV19
CASSVGVSGRYNEQFF | TGTGCCAGCAGCGTAGGTGTTAGCGGGAGGTACAATGAGCAGTTCTTC | . | TRBJ2-1 | TRBD2 | TRBV9
CASSSRTSGGSETQYF | TGTGCCAGCAGTTCCCGGACTAGCGGGGGTAGTGAGACCCAGTACTTC | . | TRBJ2-5 | TRBD2 | TRBV2
CASSLGLGQGTDTQYF | TGCGCCAGCAGCTTGGGCCTCGGACAGGGCACAGATACGCAGTATTTT | . | TRBJ2-3 | TRBD1 | TRBV5-1
CASSYWGDNQPQHF | TGTGCCAGCAGTTACTGGGGGGACAATCAGCCCCAGCATTTT | once | TRBJ1-5 | . | TRBV6-6
CASSSIPGTSGGLGGELFF | TGTGCCAGCAGCTCCATCCCCGGGACTAGCGGGGGCCTCGGCGGGGAGCTGTTTTTT | . | TRBJ2-2 | TRBD2 | TRBV27
CASRLHRGLSPTDTQYF | TGTGCCAGTAGACTTCACAGGGGGCTGAGTCCCACAGATACGCAGTATTTT | . | TRBJ2-3 | TRBD1 | TRBV19
CASSLTSHEQYF | TGTGCCAGCAGCCTTACTAGTCACGAGCAGTACTTC | . | TRBJ2-7 | . | TRBV11-2
CASSEQVSNEKLFF | TGTGCCAGCAGTGAACAGGTCTCTAATGAAAAACTGTTTTTT | . | TRBJ1-4 | . | TRBV6-1
CASSYSGSGETQYF | TGCGCCAGCAGCTATAGCGGGAGTGGGGAGACCCAGTACTTC | . | TRBJ2-5 | TRBD2 | TRBV5-1
CASSVGVGGLNYGYTF | TGTGCCAGCAGCGTAGGGGTTGGGGGGCTGAACTATGGCTACACCTTC | few | TRBJ1-2 | . | TRBV9
CASSPGTSGGSAYEQYF | TGTGCCAGCAGCCCCGGGACTAGCGGGGGATCGGCCTACGAGCAGTACTTC | . | TRBJ2-7 | TRBD2 | TRBV7-2
CASSPEWTAAEGYTF | TGTGCCAGCTCACCAGAATGGACAGCAGCGGAGGGCTACACCTTC | . | TRBJ1-2 | . | TRBV18
CAWGRRGDEKLFF | TGTGCCTGGGGTAGGAGGGGGGATGAAAAACTGTTTTTT | . | TRBJ1-4 | . | TRBV30
CASSLGAGGYNEQFF | TGTGCCAGCAGCTTAGGAGCGGGGGGCTACAATGAGCAGTTCTTC | . | TRBJ2-1 | TRBD2 | TRBV11-1
CASRLARTEQYF | TGTGCCAGCAGACTAGCGAGAACCGAGCAGTACTTC | . | TRBJ2-7 | TRBD2 | TRBV2
CASSLRTGGNTDTQYF | TGCGCCAGCAGCCTCCGGACAGGGGGGAACACAGATACGCAGTATTTT | . | TRBJ2-3 | TRBD1 | TRBV4-1
CASRLSGGGQPQHF | TGTGCCAGCAGACTATCCGGGGGCGGTCAGCCCCAGCATTTT | . | TRBJ1-5 | . | TRBV6-6
CASDEGAGTEAFF | TGTGCCAGCGATGAGGGGGCGGGAACTGAAGCTTTCTTT | . | TRBJ1-1 | TRBD1 | TRBV2
CASASGGADTQYF | TGTGCCAGCGCTAGCGGGGGGGCGGATACGCAGTATTTT | . | TRBJ2-3 | TRBD2 | TRBV7-2
CASSVGSSYEQYF | TGTGCCAGCAGCGTAGGGAGCTCCTACGAGCAGTACTTC | . | TRBJ2-7 | . | TRBV9
CASSKPTQNTNYGYTF | TGTGCCAGCAGTAAACCCACCCAGAACACGAACTATGGCTACACCTTC | . | TRBJ1-2 | . | TRBV6-6
CASSVSGSSYEQYF | TGTGCCAGCAGCGTAAGCGGGAGCTCCTACGAGCAGTACTTC | . | TRBJ2-7 | TRBD2 | TRBV7-2
CASTGESQPQHF | TGTGCCAGCACGGGAGAAAGTCAGCCCCAGCATTTT | . | TRBJ1-5 | . | TRBV2
CASSLEPGEGQPQHF | TGCGCCAGCAGCTTGGAACCAGGGGAGGGTCAGCCCCAGCATTTT | . | TRBJ1-5 | . | TRBV5-1
CASSLVRANTGELFF | TGTGCCAGCAGCTTAGTCAGGGCGAACACCGGGGAGCTGTTTTTT | . | TRBJ2-2 | . | TRBV7-6
CASSPRTGQHYGYTF | TGTGCCAGCTCACCCCGGACAGGGCAACACTATGGCTACACCTTC | . | TRBJ1-2 | TRBD1 | TRBV18
CASSLPQETQYF | TGTGCCAGCAGCTTACCACAAGAGACCCAGTACTTC | . | TRBJ2-5 | . | TRBV7-6
CASSRAAVGSGNTIYF | TGTGCCAGCAGCCGTGCCGCTGTGGGCTCTGGAAACACCATATATTTT | . | TRBJ1-3 | . | TRBV5-4
CASSFSGTNSGNTIYF | TGTGCCAGCAGCTTTTCCGGGACCAACTCTGGAAACACCATATATTTT | few | TRBJ1-3 | . | TRBV7-9
CASSLLTGWGETQYF | TGTGCCAGCAGTCTGCTGACAGGTTGGGGAGAGACCCAGTACTTC | . | TRBJ2-5 | . | TRBV6-4